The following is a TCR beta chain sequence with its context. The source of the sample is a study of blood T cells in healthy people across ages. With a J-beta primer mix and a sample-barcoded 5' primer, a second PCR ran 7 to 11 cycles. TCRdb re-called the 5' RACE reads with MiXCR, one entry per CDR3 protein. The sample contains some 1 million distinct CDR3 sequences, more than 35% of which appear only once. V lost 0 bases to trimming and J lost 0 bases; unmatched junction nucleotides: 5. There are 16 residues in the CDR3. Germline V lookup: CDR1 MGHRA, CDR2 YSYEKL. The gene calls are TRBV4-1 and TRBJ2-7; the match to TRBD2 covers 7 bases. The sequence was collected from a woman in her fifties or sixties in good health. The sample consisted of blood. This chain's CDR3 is CASSQESSGLSYEQYF. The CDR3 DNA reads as TGCGCCAGCAGCCAAGAGTCTAGCGGACTCTCCTACGAGCAGTACTTC.